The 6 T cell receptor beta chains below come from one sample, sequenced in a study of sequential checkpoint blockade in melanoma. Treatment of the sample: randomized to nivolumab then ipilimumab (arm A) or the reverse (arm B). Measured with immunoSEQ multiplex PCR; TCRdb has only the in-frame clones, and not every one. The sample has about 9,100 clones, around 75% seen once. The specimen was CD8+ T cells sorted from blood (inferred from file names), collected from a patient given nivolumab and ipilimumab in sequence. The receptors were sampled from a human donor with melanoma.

The DNA for the CDR3 is TGCGCCAGCAGCCCGACAGGGGGGTCCTACGAGCAGTACTTC. Its protein is CASSPTGGSYEQYF. The chain recombines TRBV4-1 with TRBJ2-7, with TRBD1 identical over 9 bases. V was clipped by 4 bases and J by 1 base; unmatched bases: 2. Germline CDR1 reads MGHRA; CDR2 reads YSYEKL. The CDR3 sequence is 14 residues long.

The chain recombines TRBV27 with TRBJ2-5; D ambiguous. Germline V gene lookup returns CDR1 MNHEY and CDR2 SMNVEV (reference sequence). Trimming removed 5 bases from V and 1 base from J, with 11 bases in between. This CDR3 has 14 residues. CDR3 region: CASSHRGAQETQYF. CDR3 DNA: TGTGCCAGCAGTCATCGAGGCGCCCAAGAGACCCAGTACTTC.

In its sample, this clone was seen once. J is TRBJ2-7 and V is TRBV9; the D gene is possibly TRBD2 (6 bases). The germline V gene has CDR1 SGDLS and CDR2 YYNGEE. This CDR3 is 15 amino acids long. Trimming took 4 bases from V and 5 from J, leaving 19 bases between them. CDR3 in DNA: TGTGCCAGCAGCTTCCGGGACGCCGAGCGGGACGAGCAGTACTTC. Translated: CASSFRDAERDEQYF.

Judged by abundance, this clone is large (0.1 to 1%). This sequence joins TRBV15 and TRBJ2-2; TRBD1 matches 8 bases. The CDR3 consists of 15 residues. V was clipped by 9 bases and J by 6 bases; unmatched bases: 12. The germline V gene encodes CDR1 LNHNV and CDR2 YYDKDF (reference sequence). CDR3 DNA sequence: TGTGCCACTAACCCGGACAGGGTATCATCCGGGGAGCTGTTTTTT. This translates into CATNPDRVSSGELFF.

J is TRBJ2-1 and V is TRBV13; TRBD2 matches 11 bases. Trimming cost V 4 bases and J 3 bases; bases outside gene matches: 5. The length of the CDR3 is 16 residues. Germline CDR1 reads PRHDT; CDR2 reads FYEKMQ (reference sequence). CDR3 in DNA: TGTGCCAGCAGCTCCGGGACTAGCGGAATCTACAATGAGCAGTTCTTC. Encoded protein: CASSSGTSGIYNEQFF.

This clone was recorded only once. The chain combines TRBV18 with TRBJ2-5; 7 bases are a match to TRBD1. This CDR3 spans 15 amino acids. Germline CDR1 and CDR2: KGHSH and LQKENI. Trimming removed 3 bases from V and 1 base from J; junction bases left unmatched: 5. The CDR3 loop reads CASSPWGTVQETQYF. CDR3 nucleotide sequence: TGTGCCAGCTCACCGTGGGGGACAGTCCAAGAGACCCAGTACTTC.